Detailed here is one T cell receptor (beta chain). This receptor's antigen is unknown. Qualities for individual bases were not recorded, and no much larger clone is one base off. The data are from a study of cytomegalovirus exposure and HLA in healthy donors (dated by TCRdb to 2016 to 2017). About the full investigation: In an earlier analysis of under 750 of the donors, 276 Gb of sequence data and 117 million unique TCR beta sequences from roughly 200 million T cells were reported. About 280 gigabases of sequencing data and around 88 million unique TCR sequences made up an early release that covered around 640 HLA-typed donors. Among the roughly 390 genotyped donors, about 85% belonged to the genetic ancestry cluster associated with self-reported Caucasian donors. The study was designed to test whether signatures of past pathogen exposure could be identified by cataloging public T cell receptors. The T cell repertoires of 666 subjects were profiled by immunosequencing and related to cytomegalovirus serostatus. Along with the roughly 670-subject first cohort, a separate validation cohort of over a hundred different subjects was used. High-throughput TCR immunosequencing, statistical association of individual TCRs with disease status, and machine learning were combined to predict cytomegalovirus infection status. In a later analysis, previously published TCR beta repertoires from more than 500 donors were re-analyzed and high-resolution HLA genotyping was added so that TCR occurrence patterns could be studied. Rather than drawing on any new phenotypic data, the later analysis identified candidate immune exposures from TCR beta sequences and the way those sequences occurred across donors. An earlier analysis of several hundred of the donors used high-throughput TCR beta sequencing to judge whether each TCR beta V gene segment behaved as functional or pseudogenic. Alongside the repertoire data, information on donor age, sex, ethnicity and CMV serostatus was compiled. Genome-wide SNP genotypes for about 55% of the roughly 670 donors were used in a later genetic analysis, which treated that subset as a discovery cohort. All discovery cohort repertoires had been generated using a single sequencing platform. HLA typing included class I and class II loci at four-digit resolution. Typing coverage varied by locus: roughly 629-640 donors for A, B, C, DRB1 and DQB1; some 520 for DQA1; over 600 for DPA1; approximately 450 for DPB1. Four to six DR-DQ haplotypes were handled as single units for association and clustering, since linkage in the cohort was strong. On average, about 240,000 unique TCR beta nucleotide sequences were sequenced per donor among a few hundred genotyped donors of the cohort, with roughly 18% of those sequences being non-productive.

V is pared back by 6 bases and J by 8 bases, with 13 bases lying between the germline termini. Inclusive of the bounding cysteine and phenylalanine, the CDR3 is 13 residues long. Here the CDR3 DNA is all that survives: 39 bases in frame from base 1. Via the germline V gene, CDR1 is SGHAT and CDR2 FQNNGV. Study-level results and caveats: Most TCR sequences were observed very rarely across donors, whereas some public TCRs were present in many individuals. The sequencing pipeline was judged likely to have produced a cluster of highly shared sequence variants as a technical artifact. Three of the identified cytomegalovirus-associated TCR beta chains were confirmed in vitro to be specific for cytomegalovirus antigens. A later genetic analysis associated a missense DCLRE1C variant with V-gene and J-gene trimming of TCR beta chains, and an independent cohort replicated the association. According to a later analysis, parvovirus B19, influenza, CMV and Epstein-Barr virus appeared linked to several top co-occurrence clusters. In a later analysis, TCR association rates were found to vary across HLA loci, with the most associated TCRs seen for DRB1 alleles and the fewest for HLA-C alleles. Because HLA typing was unavailable for some donors at each locus, only the typed subset was used in association tests. In a later analysis, HLA-associated TCR beta chains were found to be more clonally expanded and to have lower generation probabilities than equally common non-associated chains. This cohort had only TCR beta chains sequenced, and the lack of alpha or paired-chain data limited which features could be detected. Linkage disequilibrium might explain the correlated functional status among segregating V segments, but an unknown experimental factor could not be ruled out. In an earlier analysis of about 540 of the donors, most TCR beta V segments were observed in productive rearrangements about 90% or about 30% of the time, broadly matching IMGT annotations. Over 15 rarely observed V segments, including chromosome 9 orphons, were excluded from the earlier analysis of a few hundred of the donors because counts were too low. In a later analysis, most CMV-associated TCR beta chains were found to appear HLA-restricted, with HLA associations seemingly driven largely by CMV exposure. The authors suggested that the approach could potentially be extended to other disease states and immunological phenotypes. Specific HLA alleles were associated with more than 15,000 TCR beta sequences at a false discovery rate of 0.05 in a later analysis. Assigning TCR associations to individual alleles was difficult when HLA alleles, especially DR and DQ, strongly co-occurred. For the cohort, immune exposure information was limited to CMV serostatus. In both the original and validation cohorts, the classifier was reported to diagnose cytomegalovirus status with high specificity and sensitivity. A further reported finding was that TCR beta sequences accurately predicted the HLA-A and HLA-B alleles for most subjects in the first cohort. Presence/absence analyses assumed roughly uniform sequencing depth across donors, an assumption that may not hold. A total of some 180 TCR beta chains were listed by the study as associated with cytomegalovirus. Because the 87-base-pair reads could not distinguish some IMGT-functional V segments, including TRBV6-2 and TRBV6-3, those segments were excluded. Compared with the roughly 720-donor mean, donors in an Asian-associated ancestry cluster had fewer N-insertions in productive TCRs, according to a later genetic analysis.

The cohort consisted of some 670 healthy bone marrow donors. All cohort members were sampled while nominally healthy, although unrecorded immune exposures were likely present. CMV serostatus was recorded as positive for some 300 and negative for about 50% of the roughly 700 cohort members, whereas no CMV serostatus was recorded for the donor in question. Each donor provided a peripheral blood sample, and peripheral blood mononuclear cells were used for TCR beta sequencing. Genomic DNA extraction from the blood cell samples was performed with the Qiagen DNeasy Blood Extraction Kit. Receptors were amplified or captured by the immunoSEQ multiplex PCR assay. A mixture of 60 forward primers for TCR Vbeta segments and 13 reverse primers for TCR Jbeta segments was used in the multiplex PCR. Amplification of the CDR3 region of rearranged TCR beta genes was performed with a multiplex PCR assay on genomic DNA. The Illumina HiSeq System was used to sequence the amplified TCR beta libraries as 87-base-pair reads. In the authors' own workflow: Across the roughly 670 repertoires, a later analysis counted approximately 83 million unique TCR beta chains, roughly 11 million of which were shared by at least two donors. Raw reads were error-corrected and collapsed into unique sequences by a nearest-neighbor algorithm in which closely related sequences were merged to remove PCR and sequencing errors. To assign V, D and J gene segments, CDR3 sequences were aligned to IMGT reference sequences. Each retained sequence needed at least a six-nucleotide match to both a V gene segment and a J gene segment. A rearrangement counted as productive if the CDR3 had no stop codons and remained in frame with V and J, and every other rearrangement counted as non-productive. CDR3 was defined according to IMGT convention as the region running from the second conserved V-encoded cysteine to the conserved J-encoded phenylalanine. In an earlier analysis of roughly 580 of the donors, sequences lacking an unambiguous match to a single V gene segment were excluded. An earlier analysis of roughly 590 of the donors called V segments functional above 56.7% productive rearrangements and segregating when the between-donor standard deviation exceeded 5%. A statistical classification framework was built to diagnose cytomegalovirus status from the catalog of TCR beta chain sequences. In a later analysis, V and J genes were assigned by comparing TCR nucleotide sequences against IMGT/GENE-DB human TR gene sequences. A later analysis assigned CDR3 sequences and most-parsimonious VDJ recombination scenarios with the TCRdist pipeline. In a later analysis, every TCR beta chain was defined by the combination of its CDR3 amino acid sequence and its V-gene family, and reads without a unique V-gene family were dropped. To address suspected cross-contamination and a sequencing artifact, a later analysis removed over 500 highly shared, low-generation-probability nucleotide sequences. In a later analysis, a clonal expansion index for each public chain was calculated from normalized within-repertoire ranks of inferred template counts. In a later analysis, generation probabilities were computed using a VDJ recombination model fitted to out-of-frame rearrangements, and the results were checked against IGoR. In a later analysis, TCR-TCR, TCR-HLA and TCR-CMV co-occurrence was scored with hypergeometric tests, and a repertoire-size bias correction was applied to TCR pairs. False discovery rates were estimated in a later analysis by permuting HLA or CMV assignments 20 times. A later analysis grouped co-occurring TCRs with DBSCAN, adding TCRdist sequence similarity when clustering within HLA-allele-positive subsets. Co-occurrence clustering excluded repertoires with fewer than 30,000 or more than 120,000 public chains, plus five with anomalous nucleotide sharing. TCRdb's version of the immuneACCESS table is confined to in-frame rearrangements and falls short of the full clone set. An unresolved V gene accounts for under half of the shortfall where checked; the remainder is of unknown origin. V, J and clone size derive from that table, while D and trimming were established from the DNA sequence. Counted in this sample were roughly 150,000 clones; roughly 70% of them appeared once. Roughly 1.7% of the sample is held by the ten biggest clonotypes.

Sequenced sample: PBMCs. This receptor was identified in a human donor in good health. This chain joins TRBV11-2 to TRBJ1-4; no D segment can be confidently identified. The base sequence is TGTGCCAGCAGTCCCCAGGCGGGGGAAAAACTGTTTTTT. It translates as CASSPQAGEKLFF.